One sample yielded the 4 T cell receptor beta chains listed below, sequenced in a study of shared clonotypes between healthy human individuals. Sequenced by immunoSEQ multiplex PCR; TCRdb stores in-frame clones only, minus some. The sample records around 2.5 million clones, 93% being singletons. The material sequenced was naive CD4+ T cells from PBMCs. Subset: CD45RA+ positively selected. The source is a young man in good health. Some clones in this sample may be carry-over from other donors' samples.

The V gene is TRBV14, the J gene TRBJ2-7; possible D gene TRBD2, 5 bases. This CDR3 is 15 amino acids long. V gave up 4 bases and J gave up 1 base, with 14 bases separating them. The germline gives CDR1 SGHDN, CDR2 FVKESK. The CDR3 DNA reads TGTGCCAGCAGCCCCTGGACTTCCCCTTCCTACGAGCAGTACTTC. Its translation is CASSPWTSPSYEQYF.

The chain is built from TRBV9 and TRBJ2-2, with D perhaps given as TRBD1 or TRBD2 (6 bases each). Trimming removed 0 bases from V and 7 bases from J, with 13 bases in between. This CDR3 comprises 15 residues. From germline, CDR1 is SGDLS and CDR2 YYNGEE. For the CDR3, the DNA is TGTGCCAGCAGCGTAGTTCCGGGGGCGATCGGGGAGCTGTTTTTT. It specifies CASSVVPGAIGELFF. The entire variable domain, with the rest obtained from reference TRBV9 and TRBJ2-2, is as follows: DSGVTQTPKHLITATGQRVTLRCSPRSGDLSVYWYQQSLDQGLQFLIQYYNGEERAKGNILERFSAQQFPDLHSELNLSSLELGDSALYFCASSVVPGAIGELFFGEGSRLTVL.

The rearrangement links TRBV10-3 to TRBJ2-2; TRBD2 aligns across 10 bases. Germline V CDR1 and CDR2: ENHRY, SYGVKD. V gave up 8 bases and J gave up 1 base; unmatched junction bases: 10. This CDR3 comprises 17 residues. This CDR3 reads CAISAWIAGGNTGELFF. CDR3 DNA sequence: TGTGCCATCTCCGCTTGGATAGCGGGAGGGAACACCGGGGAGCTGTTTTTT.

As concerns this clone: This specimen includes other DNA sequences encoding the same CDR3. The CDR3 spells CASSPNRGRETQYF. The DNA for the CDR3 is TGTGCCAGCTCACCGAACCGGGGGCGGGAGACCCAGTACTTC. This chain connects TRBV18 to TRBJ2-5; the D call may be TRBD1 or TRBD2 (6 bases each). Germline assignment: CDR1 KGHSH and CDR2 LQKENI. The CDR3 covers 14 residues. V lost 3 bases to trimming and J lost 5 bases, with 13 bases between them.